Here is one T cell receptor (beta chain) with its context. The method was immunoSEQ multiplex PCR; TCRdb's version includes in-frame clones alone and lacks a portion of them. The sample gives about 1 million clones, 70% to 80% of which show up once; approximately 1.5% is in the top ten. The data stem from a study of shared clonotypes between healthy human individuals. With 6 bases removed from V and 3 bases from J, the gap between germline ends came to 9 bases. The CDR3 loop spans 13 amino acids. Germline V gene sequence: CDR1 SNHLY, CDR2 FYNNEI. The sequenced sample was memory CD4+ T cells sorted from blood. Subset given: CD45RA-negative fraction. The sequence came from a man younger than 30 in good health. V is TRBV2 and J is TRBJ1-3, with D hard to call. The CDR3 protein is CASSLVRGNTIYF. The CDR3 region has the DNA TGTGCCAGCAGCCTCGTGCGTGGAAACACCATATATTTT.